The 27 T cell receptor beta chains reported below all come from one sample, sequenced in a study of OX40 agonist ivuxolimab in advanced cancers. Only in-frame clones appear in the TCRdb table, and some are missing; sequencing was by immunoSEQ multiplex PCR. The data show tens of thousands of clones, roughly 82% seen once. The sequencing here drew on CD4+ or CD8+ T cells sorted from blood, taken in a trial of the OX40 agonist ivuxolimab. The receptors come from an adult with an advanced solid tumor such as melanoma, head and neck, liver or kidney cancer.

The CDR3 nucleotides are TGTGCCAGCAGCCCCATGGTCCAAGCTAATGAAAAACTGTTTTTT. It specifies CASSPMVQANEKLFF. The J gene is TRBJ1-4, the V gene TRBV6-6; D call uncertain. Trimming took 6 bases from V and 3 from J, leaving 14 bases between them. This CDR3 has 15 residues. The germline V gene encodes CDR1 MNHNY and CDR2 SVGAGI (reference sequence).

The chain has TRBV6-6 and TRBJ1-2; 8 nucleotides agree with TRBD1. The J segment lost 7 bases and the V segment lost 5 bases, leaving 3 bases of the junction unmatched. This CDR3 is 12 amino acids long. Looked up from germline, CDR1 is MNHNY and CDR2 is SVGAGI (reference sequence). DNA for the CDR3: TGTGCCAGCAGTAGAGACAGGGGTGGCTACACCTTC. It encodes CASSRDRGGYTF.

CDR3 loop: CASTSLAGWGYEQYF. In nucleotides, the CDR3 is TGTGCCAGCACCTCGCTAGCGGGCTGGGGCTACGAGCAGTACTTC. This chain joins TRBV7-9 and TRBJ2-5; TRBD2 matches at 8 bases. The DNA matches TRBJ2-7 better at its end, which makes the J call doubtful. CDR1 SEHNR and CDR2 FQNEAQ come from the germline V gene (reference sequence). This CDR3 has 15 residues.

The chain uses TRBV27 and TRBJ2-2, with D tentatively TRBD2 (6 bases). The V and J ends lost 4 bases and 3 bases respectively, with 9 bases between them. Germline CDR1 is MNHEY and CDR2 is SMNVEV (reference sequence). The length of the CDR3 is 14 residues. CDR3 residues: CASSSRRDTGELFF. The DNA of the CDR3 is TGTGCCAGCAGTTCGAGGAGGGACACCGGGGAGCTGTTTTTT.

This rearrangement joins TRBV30 to TRBJ2-7, with D possibly being TRBD1 (5 bases). CDR1 is GTSNPN and CDR2 is SVGIG in the germline V gene (reference sequence). The CDR3 loop spans 13 amino acids. Between the trimmed V and J ends, which lost 3 bases and 4 bases, there was a span of 13 bases. In nucleotides, the CDR3 is TGTGCCTGGAGAACAGGCGGTTGGTACGAGCAGTACTTC. It translates to CAWRTGGWYEQYF.

The chain carries TRBV7-8 and TRBJ2-5; TRBD1 might be the D (5 bases). This CDR3 is 16 amino acids long. V lost 1 base, J lost 5 bases, and 17 bases lay in between. Germline CDR1 and CDR2: SGHVS and FQNEAQ. DNA for the CDR3: TGTGCCAGCAGCTTAGTGGGCAGGGTTGTCTCGGAGACCCAGTACTTC. Its translation is CASSLVGRVVSETQYF.

Points on this clone: At one end the junction does not follow the germline gene, possibly because of a read error. The chain carries TRBV6-6 and TRBJ2-5; 9 bases align to TRBD2. Germline V lookup: CDR1 MNHNY, CDR2 SVGAGI (reference sequence). The CDR3 extends over 16 amino acids. The CDR3 coding sequence is TGTGCCAGCAGTTACCCTAGCGGGAAGGAAGGCGAGACCCAGCACTTC. Protein sequence: CASSYPSGKEGETQHF.

The chain carries TRBV11-3 and TRBJ1-4; D is perhaps TRBD1 (5 bases). The CDR3 runs to 13 residues. Germline V gene data show CDR1 as SGHNT and CDR2 as YENEEA. Deletions cut 5 bases from V and 4 bases from J, with 8 bases between. CDR3 loop: CASSRGVNEKLFF. The CDR3, as DNA: TGTGCCAGCAGCCGGGGGGTTAATGAAAAACTGTTTTTT.

V gene TRBV30 combines with J gene TRBJ1-5; D is unclear. From germline, CDR1 is GTSNPN and CDR2 SVGIG (reference sequence). The CDR3 spans 11 residues. The V end was cut by 4 bases, the J end by 10 bases, with 11 bases between. This chain's CDR3 is CAWNSGGPQHF. The CDR3 DNA sequence: TGTGCCTGGAACTCAGGTGGACCCCAGCATTTT.

The gene calls are TRBV5-6 and TRBJ2-7; TRBD1 aligns across 9 bases. There are 15 residues in the CDR3. V was clipped by 1 base and J by 5 bases; unmatched bases: 7. Germline V lookup: CDR1 SGHDT, CDR2 YYEEEE. Here the CDR3 reads CASSLRRTGEDEQYF. The DNA of the CDR3 is TGTGCCAGCAGCTTGAGGAGGACAGGGGAGGACGAGCAGTACTTC.

The chain is built from TRBV2 and TRBJ1-1; D is uncertain. Trimming pared 6 bases from V and 5 bases from J, leaving 19 bases between. The CDR3 contains 15 residues. Per the germline V gene, CDR1 is SNHLY and CDR2 is FYNNEI. CDR3 sequence (DNA): TGTGCCAGCAGCCCCCCCCCGGCTTGGAGGACTGAAGCTTTCTTT. Translating it yields CASSPPPAWRTEAFF.

J is TRBJ2-1 and V is TRBV5-6, with D possibly TRBD2 on 6 matching bases. The CDR3 totals 16 residues. Trimming took off 0 bases at V and 7 bases at J, with 17 bases between the two ends. Per the germline V gene, CDR1 is SGHDT and CDR2 is YYEEEE. For the CDR3, the DNA is TGTGCCAGCAGCTTGGCCCCGGGAGCAAAGGTGAATGAGCAGTTCTTC. Amino acid sequence: CASSLAPGAKVNEQFF.

The chain has TRBV28 and TRBJ1-2, with D tentatively TRBD1 (6 bases). Germline-derived CDR1 and CDR2 are MDHEN and SYDVKM. Trimming removed 8 bases at V and 4 bases at J, with 14 bases between. The CDR3 is 13 residues long. The CDR3 is CASRQALGYGYTF. CDR3 coding DNA: TGTGCCAGCCGACAGGCGCTAGGCTATGGCTACACCTTC.

CDR3 bases: TGTGCCAGCAGTGAAACCCGGACTAGCGGAAACACAGATACGCAGTATTTT. Its translation: CASSETRTSGNTDTQYF. This chain joins TRBV2 and TRBJ2-3; TRBD2 aligns across 10 bases. Germline V CDR1 and CDR2: SNHLY, FYNNEI. The CDR3 runs to 17 residues. The V and J ends lost 2 bases and 2 bases, in that order; junction bases with no gene match: 7. Full variable domain (missing parts from reference TRBV2 and TRBJ2-3): EPEVTQTPSHQVTQMGQEVILRCVPISNHLYFYWYRQILGQKVEFLVSFYNNEISEKSEIFDDQFSVERPDGSNFTLKIRSTKLEDSAMYFCASSETRTSGNTDTQYFGPGTRLTVL.

About this clone: Additional DNA sequences in this sample encode the identical CDR3. The chain joins TRBV6-5 to TRBJ1-3; no firm D call. V was shortened by 5 bases and J by 0 bases, with 11 bases between the two germline ends. Germline lookup yields CDR1 MNHEY and CDR2 SVGAGI. The CDR3 runs to 15 residues. The CDR3 region is CASSRSSSSGNTIYF. Here the CDR3 DNA reads TGTGCCAGCAGTAGGAGCAGCTCCTCTGGAAACACCATATATTTT.

The chain joins TRBV28 to TRBJ1-2; maybe TRBD1 (6 bases). Trimming removed 1 base at V and 5 bases at J, with 38 bases between. Germline CDR1 is MDHEN and CDR2 is SYDVKM. The CDR3 spans 23 residues. The CDR3 nucleotides read TGTGCCAGCAGTTTATCCCCGTCGAACGTGGGGTCAGGGGTTGCCCACCGATTTTATGGCTACACCTTC. Translation: CASSLSPSNVGSGVAHRFYGYTF.

The chain uses TRBV11-1 and TRBJ2-5, with D perhaps matching TRBD1 (5 bases). Germline V gene lookup returns CDR1 SGHAT and CDR2 FQDESV (reference sequence). V was pared by 4 bases and J by 5 bases, with 17 bases between. There are 15 residues in the CDR3. The CDR3 sequence is CASSSKGALVETQYF. DNA for the CDR3: TGTGCCAGCAGCTCTAAAGGGGCGCTGGTCGAGACCCAGTACTTC.

This chain links TRBV2 with TRBJ2-4; D gene uncertain. Trimming stripped 8 bases from V and 1 base from J, with 12 bases between. From germline, CDR1 is SNHLY and CDR2 FYNNEI. The CDR3 loop spans 14 amino acids. The CDR3 loop reads CASRSKDAKNIQYF. CDR3 nucleotide sequence: TGTGCCAGCCGCTCTAAGGACGCCAAAAACATTCAGTACTTC. The entire variable domain, with the rest obtained from reference TRBV2 and TRBJ2-4, is as follows: EPEVTQTPSHQVTQMGQEVILRCVPISNHLYFYWYRQILGQKVEFLVSFYNNEISEKSEIFDDQFSVERPDGSNFTLKIRSTKLEDSAMYFCASRSKDAKNIQYFGAGTRLSVL.

This sequence joins TRBV23-1 and TRBJ2-7; 13 bases fit TRBD2. TRBV23-1 is an open reading frame, and its role is uncertain. This CDR3 spans 14 amino acids. The trim removed 5 bases at V and 5 bases at J, leaving 3 bases unmatched. CDR3 region: CASSNGLAGDEQYF. Written as DNA, the CDR3 is TGCGCCAGCAGTAATGGACTAGCGGGGGACGAGCAGTACTTC.

To note about this clone: The sample contains more than one DNA sequence encoding this CDR3. This chain links TRBV6-5 with TRBJ1-1, with no clear D. CDR1 is MNHEY and CDR2 is SVGAGI in the germline V gene. The CDR3 runs to 11 residues. Deletions cut 4 bases from V and 5 bases from J, with 5 bases between. In DNA form, the CDR3 reads TGTGCCAGCAGTTCCTATACTGAAGCTTTCTTT. Translated: CASSSYTEAFF.

This chain links TRBV29-1 with TRBJ2-3; possibly TRBD2 for D (5 bases). The CDR3 is 15 amino acids. In germline, CDR1 is SQVTM, CDR2 ANQGSEA. Between the trimmed V and J ends, which lost 4 bases and 1 base, there was a span of 15 bases. In DNA form, the CDR3 reads TGCAGCGTTGTGGGAGAAGGAGGTGGCACAGATACGCAGTATTTT. This encodes CSVVGEGGGTDTQYF.

This clone is medium-sized. V gene TRBV29-1 combines with J gene TRBJ2-7; unclear D gene. The CDR3 is 13 amino acids. The germline gives CDR1 SQVTM, CDR2 ANQGSEA. Trimming stripped 2 bases from V and 0 bases from J, with 8 bases between. The CDR3 DNA reads TGCAGCGTTGAACCCGACAACTCCTACGAGCAGTACTTC. Its translation is CSVEPDNSYEQYF.

The gene calls are TRBV6-1 and TRBJ2-3, with 7 bases matching TRBD2. J lost 2 bases, V lost 10 bases, and 6 bases had no gene match. This CDR3 spans 13 amino acids. CDR1 and CDR2 (germline): MNHNS, SASEGT. The CDR3 protein is CAITSDLTDTQYF. CDR3 in DNA: TGTGCCATTACTAGCGACCTCACAGATACGCAGTATTTT.

This clone showed up just once. The gene calls are TRBV6-5 and TRBJ2-7, with 12 bases that match TRBD2. This CDR3 spans 15 amino acids. CDR1 and CDR2 (germline): MNHEY, SVGAGI. V lost 5 bases, J lost 6 bases, and 8 bases stayed unmatched. DNA for the CDR3: TGTGCCAGCAGTGGAGGACTAGCGGGAACACTCGAGCAGTACTTC. Protein sequence: CASSGGLAGTLEQYF.

This clone is a singleton in its sample. The chain employs TRBV11-3 and TRBJ2-2; the D is unclear. Germline V gene data show CDR1 as SGHNT and CDR2 as YENEEA. This CDR3 is built from 14 residues. Trimming left V 5 bases short and J 6 bases short, with 13 bases between. The CDR3 region has the DNA TGTGCCAGCAGCCCCACGGCCGGACCCGGGGAGCTGTTTTTT. Its protein product is CASSPTAGPGELFF.

The chain's CDR3 is CAIRSEVGGGPNNEQYF. CDR3 in DNA: TGTGCCATCAGGAGCGAGGTAGGGGGGGGGCCGAACAACGAGCAGTACTTC. The chain employs TRBV10-3 and TRBJ2-7; a possible D gene is TRBD2 (7 bases). The CDR3 is made up of 17 amino acids. V was cut by 6 bases and J by 5 bases, with 26 bases left in between. Germline CDR1 reads ENHRY; CDR2 reads SYGVKD.

J is TRBJ1-3 and V is TRBV5-1; D ambiguous. Germline V gene sequence: CDR1 SGHRS, CDR2 YFSETQ. V lost 0 bases and J lost 8, with 9 bases in between. This CDR3 spans 13 amino acids. The CDR3 nucleotides are TGCGCCAGCAGCTTGGTTGGAGCAGACACCATATATTTT. Translation: CASSLVGADTIYF.